This is a list of T cell receptor beta chains from one sample in a study of OX40 agonist ivuxolimab in advanced cancers. Clones were sequenced by immunoSEQ multiplex PCR, and TCRdb holds only the in-frame ones, with some missing. The data show 30,000 or so clones, with approximately 86% seen just once and roughly 31% held by the top ten. Material: CD4+ or CD8+ T cells sorted from blood, obtained in a trial of the OX40 agonist ivuxolimab. These TCRs come from an adult with an advanced solid tumor such as melanoma, head and neck, liver or kidney cancer. Both conserved end residues are part of each CDR3. A D gene is named only where the DNA matches it firmly. The listing skips clone size in some rows; elsewhere it reads once, few, many or a size class.

>NA|TRBJ2-3|TRBV7-6|NA
CASSLTNTDTQYF
TGTGCCAGCAGCTTGACTAACACAGATACGCAGTATTTT
>NA|TRBJ2-2|TRBV30|TRBD2
CAFNNGGSGELFF
TGTGCCTTCAATAACGGGGGGAGCGGGGAGCTGTTTTTT
>NA|TRBJ2-2|TRBV5-4|TRBD1
CASSSGDRGHFGELFF
TGTGCCAGCAGCTCTGGGGACAGGGGGCACTTCGGGGAGCTGTTTTTT
>NA|TRBJ1-1|TRBV27|NA
CASSLYPGRTNTEAFF
TGTGCCAGCAGTTTATATCCCGGGAGGACTAACACTGAAGCTTTCTTT
>NA|TRBJ2-1|TRBV27|NA
CASNLGWERGINEQFF
TGTGCCAGCAACCTCGGATGGGAGAGGGGTATAAATGAGCAGTTCTTC
>few|TRBJ1-2|TRBV12-5|TRBD1
CASASTDRENYGYTF
TGTGCTAGTGCCTCCACGGACAGGGAGAACTATGGCTACACCTTC
>NA|TRBJ1-1|TRBV6-5|NA
CASSYSRGLGTEAFF
TGTGCCAGCAGTTACTCGAGAGGGTTAGGCACTGAAGCTTTCTTT
>once|TRBJ2-3|TRBV11-2|NA
CASSSATDTQYF
TGTGCCAGCAGCTCCGCCACGGATACGCAGTATTTT
>NA|TRBJ1-4|TRBV4-3|NA
CASSQDSGTREKLFF
TGCGCCAGCAGCCAAGACTCCGGGACGCGAGAAAAACTGTTTTTT
>once|TRBJ2-2|TRBV5-4|TRBD1
CASSQTRGTGVTGELFF
TGTGCCAGCAGCCAGACGAGGGGGACAGGGGTCACCGGGGAGCTGTTTTTT
>NA|TRBJ2-1|TRBV7-6|NA
CASSLARGTALGEQFF
TGTGCCAGCAGCTTAGCGCGGGGGACAGCTTTGGGGGAGCAGTTCTTC
>NA|TRBJ2-2|TRBV7-9|TRBD2
CASSPPVVGGPTGELFF
TGTGCCAGCAGCCCCCCCGTAGTGGGAGGGCCCACCGGGGAGCTGTTTTTT
>NA|TRBJ2-7|TRBV29-1|NA
CSVMTLSSYEQYF
TGCAGCGTTATGACACTGAGCTCCTACGAGCAGTACTTC
>NA|TRBJ2-7|TRBV6-5|TRBD2
CASQGLAGGSYEQYF
TGTGCCAGCCAAGGACTAGCGGGGGGGAGCTACGAGCAGTACTTC
>NA|TRBJ2-7|TRBV11-2|NA
CASSFEGRGYEQYF
TGTGCCAGCAGTTTTGAGGGCAGGGGCTACGAGCAGTACTTC
>NA|TRBJ1-4|TRBV4-1|NA
CASSPDGATNEKLFF
TGCGCCAGCAGCCCGGACGGTGCAACTAATGAAAAACTGTTTTTT
>NA|TRBJ2-5|TRBV9|TRBD2
CASSPGLAEETQYF
TGTGCCAGCAGCCCGGGACTAGCGGAAGAGACCCAGTACTTC
>NA|TRBJ2-1|TRBV27|TRBD2
CASSHRLRGLAGDNEQFF
TGTGCCAGCAGCCACCGACTAAGAGGACTAGCGGGAGACAATGAGCAGTTCTTC
>NA|TRBJ2-7|TRBV11-2|TRBD1
CASSIGTVYEQYF
TGTGCCAGCAGCATCGGGACAGTTTACGAGCAGTACTTC
>NA|TRBJ2-7|TRBV4-1|TRBD2
CASSQVAGGASHYEQYF
TGCGCCAGCAGCCAAGTAGCGGGAGGGGCCTCACACTACGAGCAGTACTTC
>NA|TRBJ1-1|TRBV5-1|TRBD1
CASSFQGAPSTEAFF
TGCGCCAGCAGCTTTCAGGGGGCTCCCAGCACTGAAGCTTTCTTT
>NA|TRBJ1-2|TRBV6-1|NA
CASSEWGAQVYGYTF
TGTGCCAGCAGTGAATGGGGGGCGCAGGTCTATGGCTACACCTTC
>few|TRBJ2-2|TRBV2|TRBD2
CASRISLAPNTGELFF
TGTGCCAGCAGGATTTCACTAGCGCCGAACACCGGGGAGCTGTTTTTT
>once|TRBJ1-6|TRBV4-1|NA
CASSQRGSPLHF
TGCGCCAGCAGCCAACGAGGTTCACCCCTCCACTTT
>NA|TRBJ2-2|TRBV5-8|NA
CASSFSGELFF
TGTGCCAGCAGCTTTTCCGGGGAGCTGTTTTTT
>NA|TRBJ1-1|TRBV7-8|NA
CASSPRGTEAFF
TGTGCCAGCAGCCCCCGTGGGACTGAAGCTTTCTTT
>NA|TRBJ2-7|TRBV28|NA
CASSFIIASTDSYEQYF
TGTGCCAGCAGTTTCATCATCGCGTCCACTGACTCCTACGAGCAGTACTTC
>NA|TRBJ1-1|TRBV6-5|TRBD1
CASTLGAGGHTEAFF
TGTGCCAGCACCCTAGGGGCAGGGGGCCACACTGAAGCTTTCTTT
>NA|TRBJ2-1|TRBV4-1|TRBD2
CASSQGHATSGRPGYNEQFF
TGCGCCAGCAGCCAAGGTCATGCGACTAGCGGGAGGCCCGGTTACAATGAGCAGTTCTTC
>NA|TRBJ2-7|TRBV7-8|NA
CASSLGRGTLYEQYF
TGTGCCAGCAGCTTAGGCCGTGGGACCCTCTACGAGCAGTACTTC